The entry that follows covers one T cell receptor beta chain sequence. Germline CDR1 is SGHTA and CDR2 is FQGNSA. The V segment lost 5 bases and the J segment 6 bases; nucleotides outside the gene matches: 13. This CDR3 is built from 17 residues. This specimen comes from a study of shared clonotypes between healthy human individuals. This table comes from immunoSEQ multiplex PCR, and its TCRdb copy is limited to in-frame clones, with some not included. The sample holds a few hundred thousand clones; 70% to 80% are singletons and the top ten take roughly 12%. This chain joins TRBV7-2 and TRBJ1-5; TRBD1 aligns across 10 bases. Source material: PBMCs. The TCR originated in a woman aged 40-49 years in good health. Some clones in this sample may be carry-over from other donors' samples. In DNA, the CDR3 is TGTGCCAGCAGCAAACACTCGACAGGGGGCGGAGGTCAGCCCCAGCATTTT. It encodes CASSKHSTGGGGQPQHF.